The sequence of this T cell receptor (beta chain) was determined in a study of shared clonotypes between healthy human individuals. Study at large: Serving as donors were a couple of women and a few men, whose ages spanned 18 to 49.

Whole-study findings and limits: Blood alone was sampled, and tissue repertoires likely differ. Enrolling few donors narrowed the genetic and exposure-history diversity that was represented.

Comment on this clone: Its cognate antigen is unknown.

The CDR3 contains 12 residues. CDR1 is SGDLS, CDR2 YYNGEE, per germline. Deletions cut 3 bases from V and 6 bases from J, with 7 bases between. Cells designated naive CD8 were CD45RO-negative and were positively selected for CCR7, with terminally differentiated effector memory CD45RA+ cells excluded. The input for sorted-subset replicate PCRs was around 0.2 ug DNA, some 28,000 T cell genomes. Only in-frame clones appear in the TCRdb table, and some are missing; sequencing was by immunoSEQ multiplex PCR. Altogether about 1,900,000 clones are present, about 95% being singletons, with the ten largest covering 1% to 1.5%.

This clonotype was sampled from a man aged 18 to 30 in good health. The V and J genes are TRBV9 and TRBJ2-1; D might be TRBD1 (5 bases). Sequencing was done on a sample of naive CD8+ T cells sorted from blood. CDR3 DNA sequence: TGTGCCAGCAGCGCGGACACCAATGAGCAGTTCTTC. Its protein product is CASSADTNEQFF.